This is a list of T cell receptor beta chains from one sample in a study of CD8 T cells in Susac syndrome. TCRdb passed the immunoSEQ multiplex PCR reads through MiXCR, listing each CDR3 protein once. The sample has approximately 190,000 distinct CDR3 sequences, roughly 94% seen once. Sequenced material: CD8+ T cells from PBMCs. These receptors were obtained from a human donor with Susac syndrome. CDR3s include the opening cysteine and the closing phenylalanine or tryptophan. A D gene is named only where the DNA matches it firmly. Some rows have no size entry. The others give once, few or many, or a class for an expanded clone.

TRBV12-3/TRBV12-4	.	.	TRBJ1-1	CASAEHRDTEAFF	TGTGCCAGCGCAGAACACAGGGACACTGAAGCTTTCTTT
TRBV20-1	.	.	TRBJ1-3	CSALDRDTERTIGNTIYF	TGCAGTGCTTTAGACCGGGACACGGAAAGGACCATTGGAAACACCATATATTTT
TRBV27	.	.	TRBJ2-6	CASKEQGPLFGANVLTF	TGTGCCAGCAAAGAACAGGGTCCTCTCTTTGGGGCCAACGTCCTGACTTTC
TRBV4-1	.	TRBD2	TRBJ2-1	CASSQAGGGARDEQFF	TGCGCCAGCAGCCAAGCCGGCGGGGGGGCCCGGGATGAGCAGTTCTTC
TRBV11-2	.	TRBD1	TRBJ1-1	CASRQGTGAEAFF	TGTGCCAGCAGACAGGGGACAGGGGCCGAAGCTTTCTTT
TRBV2	.	TRBD2	TRBJ2-7	CASSQAGGNEQYF	TGTGCCAGCAGTCAGGCGGGAGGGAACGAGCAGTACTTC
TRBV2	.	.	TRBJ2-7	CASSDRGTVYEQYF	TGTGCCAGCAGTGACCGGGGTACGGTCTACGAGCAGTACTTC
TRBV9	.	TRBD2	TRBJ2-5	CASSTSGSSWEETQYF	TGTGCCAGCAGCACTAGCGGGAGCTCTTGGGAAGAGACCCAGTACTTC
TRBV27	.	.	TRBJ1-1	CASSFVGEEAFF	TGTGCCAGCAGTTTTGTAGGTGAGGAAGCTTTCTTT
TRBV20-1	.	.	TRBJ1-5	CSARTGAEGSNQPQHF	TGCAGTGCTCGAACTGGGGCAGAAGGAAGCAATCAGCCCCAGCATTTT
TRBV3-1	.	TRBD1	TRBJ1-1	CASSPDRGLLNTEAFF	TGTGCCAGCAGCCCGGACAGGGGGCTTTTGAACACTGAAGCTTTCTTT
TRBV12-3/TRBV12-4	once	TRBD2	TRBJ2-1	CASKLAGSIDEQFF	TGTGCCAGCAAACTAGCGGGATCGATCGATGAGCAGTTCTTC
TRBV20-1	.	TRBD1	TRBJ1-1	CSARVHRGAEAFF	TGCAGTGCTAGAGTCCACAGGGGGGCTGAAGCTTTCTTT
TRBV6-5	.	.	TRBJ1-1	CASSYSEGRVAFF	TGTGCCAGCAGTTACTCGGAGGGGCGCGTGGCTTTCTTT
TRBV5-4	.	.	TRBJ2-2	CASSEPPNTGELFF	TGTGCCAGCAGCGAACCCCCGAACACCGGGGAGCTGTTTTTT
TRBV9	.	.	TRBJ1-2	CASSVGEGLAGYTF	TGTGCCAGCAGCGTAGGGGAGGGACTCGCGGGCTACACCTTC
TRBV9	once	.	TRBJ2-7	CASSVVGGHEQYF	TGTGCCAGCAGCGTAGTTGGGGGCCACGAGCAGTACTTC
TRBV28	.	TRBD1	TRBJ2-1	CASITGDRETYPQAGEQFF	TGTGCCAGCATCACTGGGGACAGGGAGACCTACCCACAAGCGGGTGAGCAGTTCTTC
TRBV11-2	.	TRBD2	TRBJ2-7	CASSSSGGPSSYEQYF	TGTGCCAGCAGCTCCAGCGGGGGACCTAGCTCCTACGAGCAGTACTTC
TRBV20-1	.	.	TRBJ1-4	CSAPTNNEKLFF	TGCAGTGCCCCAACGAATAATGAAAAACTGTTTTTT
TRBV29-1	.	.	TRBJ2-7	CSARIAAVNYEQYF	TGCAGCGCCCGGATTGCGGCTGTGAACTACGAGCAGTACTTC
TRBV5-4	.	.	TRBJ1-1	CASSLTGTGDTEAFF	TGTGCCAGCAGCTTGACAGGGACTGGGGACACTGAAGCTTTCTTT
TRBV30	.	.	TRBJ1-1	CAWELNTEAFF	TGTGCCTGGGAACTGAACACTGAAGCTTTCTTT
TRBV5-8	.	.	TRBJ1-1	CASSLAVRNTEAFF	TGTGCCAGCAGCTTGGCCGTCAGAAACACTGAAGCTTTCTTT
TRBV10-3	once	TRBD2	TRBJ2-7	CAISGWTSGGYEQYF	TGTGCCATCAGTGGTTGGACTAGCGGCGGCTACGAGCAGTACTTC
TRBV12-5	.	.	TRBJ1-1	CASGFGTHTEAFF	TGTGCTAGTGGTTTCGGGACACACACTGAAGCTTTCTTT
TRBV5-1	.	.	TRBJ2-7	CASSLVGDFNEQYF	TGCGCCAGCAGCTTGGTGGGGGACTTCAACGAGCAGTACTTC
TRBV9	.	.	TRBJ2-3	CASSAGTLLTDTQYF	TGTGCCAGCAGCGCCGGGACTCTTCTCACAGATACGCAGTATTTT
TRBV20-1	once	.	TRBJ1-4	CSAREPGTLANEKLFF	TGCAGTGCTAGAGAGCCCGGGACACTAGCAAATGAAAAACTGTTTTTT
TRBV2	once	TRBD1	TRBJ1-5	CASSEDRGSQPQHF	TGTGCCAGCAGTGAGGACAGGGGAAGTCAGCCCCAGCATTTT
TRBV20-1	.	.	TRBJ2-7	CSARVAGIITYEQYF	TGCAGTGCTAGAGTCGCCGGGATAATAACCTACGAGCAGTACTTC
TRBV7-9	.	TRBD2	TRBJ2-5	CASSYSGSSGETQYF	TGTGCCAGCAGCTATAGCGGGAGTTCAGGGGAGACCCAGTACTTC
TRBV20-1	.	TRBD2	TRBJ2-3	CSAIAGGAIFFTDTQYF	TGCAGTGCTATAGCGGGGGGGGCCATATTTTTCACAGATACGCAGTATTTT
TRBV7-9	.	TRBD1	TRBJ2-7	CASSLALWGQGSEQYF	TGTGCCAGCAGCTTAGCCCTTTGGGGACAGGGGAGCGAGCAGTACTTC
TRBV12-5	.	.	TRBJ1-5	CASGLMNQPQHF	TGTGCTAGTGGTTTGATGAATCAGCCCCAGCATTTT
TRBV7-9	.	.	TRBJ1-5	CASSTTNQPQHF	TGTGCCAGCAGCACGACCAATCAGCCCCAGCATTTT
TRBV20-1	.	.	TRBJ2-7	CSARDPEGGPFYEQYF	TGCAGTGCTAGAGATCCTGAGGGGGGCCCCTTCTACGAGCAGTACTTC
TRBV6-2/TRBV6-3	.	.	TRBJ2-7	CASTGVWGSYEQYF	TGTGCCAGCACCGGCGTTTGGGGTTCCTACGAGCAGTACTTC
TRBV3-1	.	TRBD2	TRBJ2-1	CASSRTSSRYNEQFF	TGTGCCAGCAGCCGGACTAGCTCTAGATACAATGAGCAGTTCTTC
TRBV5-4	.	.	TRBJ2-2	CASSFRDLTNTGELFF	TGTGCCAGCAGCTTTAGGGACCTAACGAACACCGGGGAGCTGTTTTTT
TRBV5-4	.	.	TRBJ2-1	CASSSGTRSYNEQFF	TGTGCCAGCAGCTCCGGAACTAGGAGTTACAATGAGCAGTTCTTC
TRBV7-8	.	.	TRBJ1-1	CATEFGGLVNTEAFF	TGTGCCACCGAGTTTGGGGGGCTCGTGAACACTGAAGCTTTCTTT
TRBV20-1	.	TRBD2	TRBJ2-1	CSASAGGEQFF	TGCAGTGCTAGTGCGGGAGGTGAGCAGTTCTTC
TRBV2	.	.	TRBJ1-1	CARQRQVPPGEAFF	TGTGCCCGCCAACGACAGGTTCCTCCTGGCGAAGCTTTCTTT
TRBV29-1	.	TRBD1	TRBJ1-2	CSSRTGDYGYTF	TGCAGCAGCCGGACAGGAGACTATGGCTACACCTTC
TRBV13	.	TRBD1	TRBJ1-1	CASSPDRGRVTEAFF	TGTGCCAGCAGCCCAGACAGGGGGAGGGTCACTGAAGCTTTCTTT
TRBV7-3	.	.	TRBJ2-3	CASSLEDPTDTQYF	TGTGCCAGCAGCTTAGAGGACCCCACAGATACGCAGTATTTT
TRBV27	once	TRBD2	TRBJ2-1	CASSALAGVPSYNEQFF	TGTGCCAGCAGTGCCCTAGCGGGGGTTCCCTCCTACAATGAGCAGTTCTTC
TRBV11-1	.	.	TRBJ2-1	CASSLEGENLEQFF	TGTGCCAGCAGCTTGGAAGGTGAGAACCTTGAGCAGTTCTTC